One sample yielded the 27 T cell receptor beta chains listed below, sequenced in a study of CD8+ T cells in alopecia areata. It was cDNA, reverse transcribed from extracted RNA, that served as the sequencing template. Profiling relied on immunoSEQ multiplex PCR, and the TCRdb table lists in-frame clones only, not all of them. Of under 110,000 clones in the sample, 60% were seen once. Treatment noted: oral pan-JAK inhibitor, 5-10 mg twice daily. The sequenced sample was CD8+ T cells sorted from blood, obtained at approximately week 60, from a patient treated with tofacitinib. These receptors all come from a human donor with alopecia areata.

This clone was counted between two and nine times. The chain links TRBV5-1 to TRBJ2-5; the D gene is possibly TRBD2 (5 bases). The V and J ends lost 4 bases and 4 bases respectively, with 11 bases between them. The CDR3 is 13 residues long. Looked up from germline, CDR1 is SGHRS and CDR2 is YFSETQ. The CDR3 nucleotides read TGCGCCAGCAGCAAGTGGGCGGGAGAGACCCAGTACTTC. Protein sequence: CASSKWAGETQYF.

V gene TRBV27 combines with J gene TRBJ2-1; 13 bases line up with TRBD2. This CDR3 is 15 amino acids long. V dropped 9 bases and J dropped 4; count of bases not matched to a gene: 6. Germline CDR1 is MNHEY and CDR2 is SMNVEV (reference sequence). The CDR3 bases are TGTGCCAGTTCTTTGACTAGCGGGGGGTACAATGAGCAGTTCTTC. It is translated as CASSLTSGGYNEQFF.

CDR3 sequence reads: CASSLRGQGYNEQFF. The CDR3 region has the DNA TGTGCCAGCAGTCTTAGGGGACAGGGGTACAATGAGCAGTTCTTC. The V call is TRBV11-3, the J call TRBJ2-1; 10 bases map to TRBD1. The CDR3 spans 15 residues. Germline CDR1 SGHNT, CDR2 YENEEA. Trimming cost V 6 bases and J 4 bases; bases outside gene matches: 6.

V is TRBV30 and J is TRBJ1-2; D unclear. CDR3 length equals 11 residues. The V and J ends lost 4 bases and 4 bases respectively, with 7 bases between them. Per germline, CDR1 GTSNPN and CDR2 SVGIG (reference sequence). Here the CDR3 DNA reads TGTGCCTGGATGGGTCTCTATGGCTACACCTTC. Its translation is CAWMGLYGYTF.

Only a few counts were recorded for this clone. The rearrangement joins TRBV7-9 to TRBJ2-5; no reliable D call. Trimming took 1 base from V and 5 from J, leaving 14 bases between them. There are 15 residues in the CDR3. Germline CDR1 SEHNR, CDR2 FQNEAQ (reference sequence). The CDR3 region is CASSLVKGDWETQYF. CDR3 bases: TGTGCCAGCAGCTTAGTTAAGGGTGACTGGGAGACCCAGTACTTC. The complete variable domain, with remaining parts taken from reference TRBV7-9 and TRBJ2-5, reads DTGVSQNPRHKITKRGQNVTFRCDPISEHNRLYWYRQTLGQGPEFLTYFQNEAQLEKSRLLSDRFSAERPKGSFSTLEIQRTEQGDSAMYLCASSLVKGDWETQYFGPGTRLLVL.

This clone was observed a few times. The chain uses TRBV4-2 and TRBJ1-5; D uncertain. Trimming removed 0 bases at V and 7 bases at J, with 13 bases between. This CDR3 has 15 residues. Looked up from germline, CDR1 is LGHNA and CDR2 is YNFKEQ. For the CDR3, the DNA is TGTGCCAGCAGCCAAGACCCTTCGGGTTGGCAGCCCCAGCATTTT. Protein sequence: CASSQDPSGWQPQHF.

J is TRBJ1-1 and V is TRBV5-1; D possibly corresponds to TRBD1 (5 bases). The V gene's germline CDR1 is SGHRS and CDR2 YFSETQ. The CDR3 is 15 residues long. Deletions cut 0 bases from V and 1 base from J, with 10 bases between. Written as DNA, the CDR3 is TGCGCCAGCAGCTTGGAGGACAATCAGAACACTGAAGCTTTCTTT. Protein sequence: CASSLEDNQNTEAFF.

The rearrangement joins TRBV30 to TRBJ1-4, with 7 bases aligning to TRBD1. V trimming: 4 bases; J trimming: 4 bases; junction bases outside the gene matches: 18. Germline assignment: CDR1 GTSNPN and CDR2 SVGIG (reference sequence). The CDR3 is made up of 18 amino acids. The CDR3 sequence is CAWKYLYPGTDLNEKLFF. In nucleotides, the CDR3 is TGTGCCTGGAAATACCTTTACCCCGGGACAGATCTTAATGAAAAACTGTTTTTT.

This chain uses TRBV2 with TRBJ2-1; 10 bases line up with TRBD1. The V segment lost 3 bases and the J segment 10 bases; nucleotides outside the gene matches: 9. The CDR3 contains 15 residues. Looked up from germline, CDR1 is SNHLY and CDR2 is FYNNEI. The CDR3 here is CASSDARDRGWEQFF. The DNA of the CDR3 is TGTGCCAGCAGTGACGCTCGGGACAGGGGCTGGGAGCAGTTCTTC. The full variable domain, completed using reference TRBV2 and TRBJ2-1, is EPEVTQTPSHQVTQMGQEVILRCVPISNHLYFYWYRQILGQKVEFLVSFYNNEISEKSEIFDDQFSVERPDGSNFTLKIRSTKLEDSAMYFCASSDARDRGWEQFFGPGTRLTVL.

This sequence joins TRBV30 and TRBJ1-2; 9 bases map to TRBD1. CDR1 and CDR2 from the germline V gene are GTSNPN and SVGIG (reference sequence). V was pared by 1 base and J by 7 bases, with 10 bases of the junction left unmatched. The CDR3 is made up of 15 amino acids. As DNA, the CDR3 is TGTGCCTGGAGTGCCGAAAACAGGGGGCGAAGTGGCTACACCTTC. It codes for CAWSAENRGRSGYTF.

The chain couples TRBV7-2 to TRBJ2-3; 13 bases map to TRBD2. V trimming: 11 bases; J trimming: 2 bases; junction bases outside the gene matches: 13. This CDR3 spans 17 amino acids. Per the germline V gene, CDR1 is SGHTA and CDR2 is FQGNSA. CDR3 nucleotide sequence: TGTGCCGAGGGTAGCTCGACTAGCGGGGGGACCACAGATACGCAGTATTTT. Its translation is CAEGSSTSGGTTDTQYF. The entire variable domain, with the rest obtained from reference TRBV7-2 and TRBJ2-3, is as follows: GAGVSQSPSNKVTEKGKDVELRCDPISGHTALYWYRQSLGQGLEFLIYFQGNSAPDKSGLPSDRFSAERTGGSVSTLTIQRTQQEDSAVYLCAEGSSTSGGTTDTQYFGPGTRLTVL.

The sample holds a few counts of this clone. Here the CDR3 reads CATLRGAEAFF. The DNA for the CDR3 is TGTGCCACTTTACGTGGGGCTGAAGCTTTCTTT. The chain joins TRBV15 to TRBJ1-1; D gene ambiguous. The CDR3 loop spans 11 amino acids. Germline CDR1 is LNHNV and CDR2 is YYDKDF (reference sequence). Between the trimmed V and J ends, which lost 9 bases and 6 bases, there was a span of 11 bases.

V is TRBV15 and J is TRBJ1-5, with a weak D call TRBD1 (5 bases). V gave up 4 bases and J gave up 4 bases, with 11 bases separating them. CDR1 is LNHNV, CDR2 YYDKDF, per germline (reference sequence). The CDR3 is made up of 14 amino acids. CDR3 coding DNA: TGTGCCACCAGCACCTTGGGGGTAAATCAGCCCCAGCATTTT. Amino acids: CATSTLGVNQPQHF.

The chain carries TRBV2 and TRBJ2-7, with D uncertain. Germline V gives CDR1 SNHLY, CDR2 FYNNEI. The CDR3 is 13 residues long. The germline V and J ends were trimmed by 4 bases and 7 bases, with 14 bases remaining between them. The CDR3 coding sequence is TGTGCCAGCAGTGCCAGGACGCCGTGGGAGCAGTACTTC. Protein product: CASSARTPWEQYF.

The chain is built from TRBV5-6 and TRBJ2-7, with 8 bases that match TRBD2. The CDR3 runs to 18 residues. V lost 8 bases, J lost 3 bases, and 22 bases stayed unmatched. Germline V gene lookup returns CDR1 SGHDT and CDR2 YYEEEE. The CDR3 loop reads CASFSVSHSGTRRYEQYF. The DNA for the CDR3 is TGTGCCAGTTTTTCAGTGTCGCATAGCGGGACAAGGCGCTACGAGCAGTACTTC.

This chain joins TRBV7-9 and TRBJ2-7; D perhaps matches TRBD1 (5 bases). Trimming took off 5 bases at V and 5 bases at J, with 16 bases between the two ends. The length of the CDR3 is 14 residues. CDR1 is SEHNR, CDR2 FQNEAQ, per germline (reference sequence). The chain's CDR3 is CASSTPQGGHEQYF. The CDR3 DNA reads TGTGCCAGCAGCACCCCCCAGGGCGGCCACGAGCAGTACTTC.

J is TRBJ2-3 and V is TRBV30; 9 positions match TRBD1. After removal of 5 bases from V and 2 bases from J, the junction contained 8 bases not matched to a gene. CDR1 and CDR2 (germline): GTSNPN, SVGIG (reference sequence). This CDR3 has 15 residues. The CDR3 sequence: CAWGGQGPNTDTQYF. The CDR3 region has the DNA TGTGCCTGGGGTGGACAGGGGCCCAACACAGATACGCAGTATTTT. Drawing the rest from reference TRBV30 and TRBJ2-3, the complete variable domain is SQTIHQWPATLVQPVGSPLSLECTVEGTSNPNLYWYRQAAGRGLQLLFYSVGIGQISSEVPQNLSASRPQDRQFILSSKKLLLSDSGFYLCAWGGQGPNTDTQYFGPGTRLTVL.

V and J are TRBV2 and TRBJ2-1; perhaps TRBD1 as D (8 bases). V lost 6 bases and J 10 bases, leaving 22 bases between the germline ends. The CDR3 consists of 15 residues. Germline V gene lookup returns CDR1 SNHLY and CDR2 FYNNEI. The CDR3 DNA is TGTGCCAGCAGCGATACAGGGGGGGCACCGTGGGAGCAGTTCTTC. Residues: CASSDTGGAPWEQFF.

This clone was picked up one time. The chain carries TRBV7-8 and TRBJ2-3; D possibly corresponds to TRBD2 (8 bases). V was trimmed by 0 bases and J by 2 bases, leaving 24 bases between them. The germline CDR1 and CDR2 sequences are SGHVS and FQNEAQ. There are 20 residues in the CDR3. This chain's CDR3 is CASSLAGGGTDFGPTDTQYF. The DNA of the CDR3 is TGTGCCAGCAGCTTAGCCGGCGGGGGGACAGATTTCGGTCCCACAGATACGCAGTATTTT. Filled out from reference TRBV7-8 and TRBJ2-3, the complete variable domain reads GAGVSQSPRYKVAKRGQDVALRCDPISGHVSLFWYQQALGQGPEFLTYFQNEAQLDKSGLPSDRFFAERPEGSVSTLKIQRTQQEDSAVYLCASSLAGGGTDFGPTDTQYFGPGTRLTVL.

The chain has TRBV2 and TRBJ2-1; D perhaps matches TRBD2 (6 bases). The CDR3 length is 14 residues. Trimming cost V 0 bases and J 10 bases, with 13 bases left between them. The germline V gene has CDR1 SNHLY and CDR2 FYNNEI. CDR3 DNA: TGTGCCAGCAGTGAAGCCCGGAGGGTTCTGGAGCAGTTCTTC. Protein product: CASSEARRVLEQFF. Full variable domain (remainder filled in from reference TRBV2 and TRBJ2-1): EPEVTQTPSHQVTQMGQEVILRCVPISNHLYFYWYRQILGQKVEFLVSFYNNEISEKSEIFDDQFSVERPDGSNFTLKIRSTKLEDSAMYFCASSEARRVLEQFFGPGTRLTVL.

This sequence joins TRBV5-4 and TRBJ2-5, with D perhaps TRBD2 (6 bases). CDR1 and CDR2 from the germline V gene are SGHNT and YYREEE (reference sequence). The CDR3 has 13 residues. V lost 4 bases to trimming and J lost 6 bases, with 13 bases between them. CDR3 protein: CASSVGGWKTQYF. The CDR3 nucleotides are TGTGCCAGCAGCGTAGGAGGGTGGAAGACCCAGTACTTC.

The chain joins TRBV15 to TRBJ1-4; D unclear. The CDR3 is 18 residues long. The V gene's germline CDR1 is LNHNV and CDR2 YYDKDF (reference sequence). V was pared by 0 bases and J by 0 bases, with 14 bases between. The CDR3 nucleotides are TGTGCCACCAGCAGAGATCGGAGAGTGGGAACAACTAATGAAAAACTGTTTTTT. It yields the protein CATSRDRRVGTTNEKLFF.

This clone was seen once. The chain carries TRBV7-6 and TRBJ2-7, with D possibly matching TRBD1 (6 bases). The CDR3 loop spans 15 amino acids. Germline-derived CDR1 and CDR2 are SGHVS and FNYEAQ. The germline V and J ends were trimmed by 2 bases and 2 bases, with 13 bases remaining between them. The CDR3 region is CASSLFSGATYEQYF. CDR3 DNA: TGTGCCAGCAGCTTATTTTCAGGGGCAACCTACGAGCAGTACTTC.

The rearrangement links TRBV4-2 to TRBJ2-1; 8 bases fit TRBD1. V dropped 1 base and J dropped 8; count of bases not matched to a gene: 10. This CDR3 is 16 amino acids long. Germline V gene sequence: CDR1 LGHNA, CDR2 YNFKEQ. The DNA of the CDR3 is TGTGCCAGCAGCCAAGGATACCAGGGGGCTTTCGATGAGCAGTTCTTC. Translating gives CASSQGYQGAFDEQFF.

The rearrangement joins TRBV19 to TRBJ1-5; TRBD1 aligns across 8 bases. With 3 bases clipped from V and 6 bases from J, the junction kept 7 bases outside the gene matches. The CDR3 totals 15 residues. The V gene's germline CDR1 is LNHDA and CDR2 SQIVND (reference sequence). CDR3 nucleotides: TGTGCCAGTAGTATCAGGCCAGGGGGCTTTCAGCCCCAGCATTTT. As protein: CASSIRPGGFQPQHF.

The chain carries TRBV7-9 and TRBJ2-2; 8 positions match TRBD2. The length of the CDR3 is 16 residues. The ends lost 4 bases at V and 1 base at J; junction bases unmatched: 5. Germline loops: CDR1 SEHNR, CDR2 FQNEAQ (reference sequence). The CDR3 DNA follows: TGTGCCAGCAGCTCACCCGGGACTAGGAACACCGGGGAGCTGTTTTTT. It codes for CASSSPGTRNTGELFF.

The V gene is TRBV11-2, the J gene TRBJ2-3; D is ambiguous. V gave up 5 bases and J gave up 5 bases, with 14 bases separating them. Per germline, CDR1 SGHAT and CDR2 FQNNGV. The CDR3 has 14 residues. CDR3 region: CASSLQAFRDTQYF. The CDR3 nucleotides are TGTGCCAGCAGCCTCCAGGCGTTCCGAGATACGCAGTATTTT.